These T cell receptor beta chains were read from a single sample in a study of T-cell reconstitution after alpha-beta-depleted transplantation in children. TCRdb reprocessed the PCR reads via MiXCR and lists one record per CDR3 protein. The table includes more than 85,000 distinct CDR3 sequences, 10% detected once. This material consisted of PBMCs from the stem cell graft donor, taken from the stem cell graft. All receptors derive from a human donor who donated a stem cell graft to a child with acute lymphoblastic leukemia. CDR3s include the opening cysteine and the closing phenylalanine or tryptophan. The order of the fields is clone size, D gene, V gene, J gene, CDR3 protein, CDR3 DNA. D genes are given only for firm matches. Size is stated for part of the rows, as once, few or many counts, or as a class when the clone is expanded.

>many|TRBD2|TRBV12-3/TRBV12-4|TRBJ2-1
CASSRLAGVNEQFF
TGTGCCAGCAGTCGACTAGCGGGTGTAAATGAGCAGTTCTTC
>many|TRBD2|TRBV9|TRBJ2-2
CASSASLASGRYTGELFF
TGTGCCAGCAGCGCCTCACTTGCTAGCGGGAGGTACACCGGGGAGCTGTTTTTT
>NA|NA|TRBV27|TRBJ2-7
CASSLVPFFYEQYF
TGTGCCAGCAGTCTCGTCCCTTTTTTCTACGAGCAGTACTTC
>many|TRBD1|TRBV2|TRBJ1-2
CANPDRGLNYGYTF
TGTGCCAACCCGGACAGGGGCCTAAACTATGGCTACACCTTC
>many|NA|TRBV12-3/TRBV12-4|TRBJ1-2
CASSLGPYGYTF
TGTGCCAGCAGTTTAGGGCCCTATGGCTACACCTTC
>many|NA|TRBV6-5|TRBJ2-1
CASTPQGRDEQFF
TGTGCCAGCACCCCACAGGGTAGGGATGAGCAGTTCTTC
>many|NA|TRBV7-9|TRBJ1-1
CASSLGAASPEAFF
TGTGCCAGCAGCCTCGGGGCCGCCAGCCCCGAAGCTTTCTTT
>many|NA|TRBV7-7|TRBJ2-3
CASSSGGDTDTQYF
TGTGCTAGCAGCTCAGGGGGGGACACAGATACGCAGTATTTT
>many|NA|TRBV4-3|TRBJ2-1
CASSQERSSEQFF
TGCGCCAGCAGCCAAGAACGCTCGAGTGAGCAGTTCTTC
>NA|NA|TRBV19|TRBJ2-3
CASKNDGSTDTQYF
TGTGCCAGTAAGAATGACGGAAGCACAGATACGCAGTATTTT
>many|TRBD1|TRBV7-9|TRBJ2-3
CASSLTGGPSDTQYF
TGTGCCAGCAGCTTGACAGGGGGCCCCTCAGATACGCAGTATTTT
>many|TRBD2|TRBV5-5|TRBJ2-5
CASSLRGLAGGETQYF
TGTGCCAGCAGCTTGAGGGGACTAGCTGGTGGAGAGACCCAGTACTTC
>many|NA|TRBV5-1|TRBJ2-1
CATSATRLDEQFF
TGCGCCACCTCGGCTACCCGCTTGGATGAGCAGTTCTTC
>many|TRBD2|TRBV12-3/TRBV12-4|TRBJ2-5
CASSTPGLAAQETQYF
TGTGCCAGCAGTACCCCGGGACTAGCGGCACAAGAGACCCAGTACTTC
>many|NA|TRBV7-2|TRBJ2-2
CASSLALGVTGELFF
TGTGCCAGCAGCTTAGCGCTGGGAGTAACCGGGGAGCTGTTTTTT
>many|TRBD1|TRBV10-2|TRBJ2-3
CASGQGRTDTQYF
TGCGCCAGCGGACAGGGGCGCACAGATACGCAGTATTTT
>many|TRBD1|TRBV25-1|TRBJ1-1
CASSKGGSAEAFF
TGTGCCAGCAGTAAAGGGGGCAGCGCTGAAGCTTTCTTT
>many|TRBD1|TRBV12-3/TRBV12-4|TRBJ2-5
CASSLQGTGKETQYF
TGTGCCAGCAGTTTACAGGGGACAGGGAAAGAGACCCAGTACTTC
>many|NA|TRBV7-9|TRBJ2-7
CASSLGGNPYEQYF
TGTGCCAGCAGCTTAGGCGGGAACCCCTACGAGCAGTACTTC
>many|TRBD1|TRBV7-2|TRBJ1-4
CASSRDRVNEKLFF
TGTGCCAGCAGCCGTGACAGGGTGAATGAAAAACTGTTTTTT
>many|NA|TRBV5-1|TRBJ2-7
CASSYVVGAREQYF
TGCGCCAGCAGCTATGTGGTGGGGGCCCGGGAGCAGTACTTC
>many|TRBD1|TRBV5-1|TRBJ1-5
CASSYDRGANQPQHF
TGCGCCAGCAGCTACGACAGGGGGGCCAATCAGCCCCAGCATTTT
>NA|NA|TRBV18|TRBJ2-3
CASSPRGNSRTDTQYF
TGTGCCAGCTCACCACGTGGAAACAGCCGCACAGATACGCAGTATTTT
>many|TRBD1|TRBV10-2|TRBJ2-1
CASSDFRDRGENEQFF
TGCGCCAGCAGTGATTTCCGGGACAGGGGTGAGAATGAGCAGTTCTTC
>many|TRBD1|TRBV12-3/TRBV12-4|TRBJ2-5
CASRNGQGVVSQYF
TGTGCCAGCAGAAACGGACAGGGGGTTGTGTCCCAGTACTTC
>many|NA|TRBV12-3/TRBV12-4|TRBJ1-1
CASSHLGWNTEAFF
TGTGCCAGCAGCCATTTGGGTTGGAACACTGAAGCTTTCTTT
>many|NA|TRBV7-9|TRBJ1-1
CASSLARGTEAFF
TGTGCCAGCAGCTTAGCGAGGGGCACTGAAGCTTTCTTT
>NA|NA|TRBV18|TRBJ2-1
CASSPPGREQFF
TGTGCCAGCTCACCACCGGGCCGTGAGCAGTTCTTC
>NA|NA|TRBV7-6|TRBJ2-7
CASSPQETQGWTYEQYF
TGTGCCAGCAGCCCACAAGAAACGCAGGGTTGGACCTACGAGCAGTACTTC
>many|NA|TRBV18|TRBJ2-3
CASSPKVTDTQYF
TGTGCCAGCTCACCGAAGGTAACAGATACGCAGTATTTT
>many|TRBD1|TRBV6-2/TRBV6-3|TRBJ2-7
CASSRDRREQYF
TGTGCCAGCAGTCGGGACAGACGCGAGCAGTACTTC
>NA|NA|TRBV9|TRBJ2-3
CASSLVPRTDSTDTQYF
TGTGCCAGCAGCCTCGTCCCCCGGACAGACAGCACAGATACGCAGTATTTT
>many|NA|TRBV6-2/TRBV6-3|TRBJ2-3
CASVGSGGISTDTQYF
TGTGCCAGCGTGGGCAGTGGAGGTATTAGCACAGATACGCAGTATTTT
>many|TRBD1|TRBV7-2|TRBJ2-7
CASTHSSGGSYEQYF
TGTGCCAGCACCCACTCCTCAGGGGGATCCTACGAGCAGTACTTC
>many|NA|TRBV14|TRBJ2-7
CASSQETPYEQYF
TGTGCCAGCAGCCAGGAGACACCTTACGAGCAGTACTTC
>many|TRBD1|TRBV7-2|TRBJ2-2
CASSRDRNTGELFF
TGTGCCAGCAGTCGGGACAGGAACACCGGGGAGCTGTTTTTT
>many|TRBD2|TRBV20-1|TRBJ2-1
CSADPGLAGETGTREQFF
TGCAGTGCCGATCCGGGACTAGCGGGAGAAACAGGTACTCGTGAGCAGTTCTTC
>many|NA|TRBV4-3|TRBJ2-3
CASSQDLQGTDTQYF
TGCGCCAGCAGCCAAGATCTCCAGGGCACAGATACGCAGTATTTT
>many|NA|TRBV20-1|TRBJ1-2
CSARPGKNYGYTF
TGCAGTGCTAGACCAGGGAAAAACTATGGCTACACCTTC
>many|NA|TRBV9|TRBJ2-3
CASSVADTQYF
TGTGCCAGCAGCGTAGCGGATACGCAGTATTTT
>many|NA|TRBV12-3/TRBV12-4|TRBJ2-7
CASSGRDGAYEQYF
TGTGCCAGCAGCGGACGGGATGGGGCCTACGAGCAGTACTTC
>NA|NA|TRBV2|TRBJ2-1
CASPPGRQFF
TGTGCCAGCCCGCCGGGGCGGCAGTTCTTC
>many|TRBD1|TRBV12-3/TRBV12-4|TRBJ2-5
CASRQRGRETQYF
TGTGCCAGCAGGCAAAGGGGGCGGGAGACCCAGTACTTC
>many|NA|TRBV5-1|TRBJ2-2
CASSFIISGGAGELFF
TGCGCCAGCAGCTTCATCATATCAGGGGGGGCCGGGGAGCTGTTTTTT
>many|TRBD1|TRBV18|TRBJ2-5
CASSPPPDRGQETQYF
TGTGCCAGCTCACCCCCTCCAGACAGGGGACAAGAGACCCAGTACTTC
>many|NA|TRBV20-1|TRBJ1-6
CSARVQSGNSPLHF
TGCAGTGCTAGAGTTCAGAGCGGTAATTCACCCCTCCACTTT